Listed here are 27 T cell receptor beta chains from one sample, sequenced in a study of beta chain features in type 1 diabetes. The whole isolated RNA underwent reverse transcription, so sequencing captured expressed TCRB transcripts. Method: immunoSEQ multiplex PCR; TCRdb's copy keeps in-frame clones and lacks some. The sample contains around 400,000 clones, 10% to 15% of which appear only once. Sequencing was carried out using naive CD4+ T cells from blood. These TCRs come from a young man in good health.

The chain's CDR3 is CASSPLSGGGYTEAFF. For the CDR3, the DNA is TGTGCCAGCTCACCCTTGAGCGGTGGGGGCTACACTGAAGCTTTCTTT. The chain joins TRBV18 to TRBJ1-1; maybe TRBD1 (6 bases). Germline lookup yields CDR1 KGHSH and CDR2 LQKENI. V was cut by 3 bases and J by 3 bases, with 17 bases left in between. This CDR3 is 16 amino acids long.

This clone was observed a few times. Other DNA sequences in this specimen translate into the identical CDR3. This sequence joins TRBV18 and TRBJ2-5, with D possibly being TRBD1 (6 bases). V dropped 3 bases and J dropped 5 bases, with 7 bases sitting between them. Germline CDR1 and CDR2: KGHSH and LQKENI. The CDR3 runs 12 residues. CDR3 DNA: TGTGCCAGCTCACCGAGGGGGGAGACCCAGTACTTC. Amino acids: CASSPRGETQYF.

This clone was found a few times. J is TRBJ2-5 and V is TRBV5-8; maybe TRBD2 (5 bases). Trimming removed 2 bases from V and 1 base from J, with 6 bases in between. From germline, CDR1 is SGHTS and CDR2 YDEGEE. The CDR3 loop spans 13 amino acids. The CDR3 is CASSFRGQETQYF. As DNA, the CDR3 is TGTGCCAGCAGCTTCCGGGGCCAAGAGACCCAGTACTTC.

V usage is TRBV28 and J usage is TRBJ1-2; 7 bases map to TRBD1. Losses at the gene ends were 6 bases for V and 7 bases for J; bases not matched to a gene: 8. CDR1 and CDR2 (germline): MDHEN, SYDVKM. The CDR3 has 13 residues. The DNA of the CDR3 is TGTGCCAGCAGAACCAATAACAGGGGTGGCTACACCTTC. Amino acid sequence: CASRTNNRGGYTF.

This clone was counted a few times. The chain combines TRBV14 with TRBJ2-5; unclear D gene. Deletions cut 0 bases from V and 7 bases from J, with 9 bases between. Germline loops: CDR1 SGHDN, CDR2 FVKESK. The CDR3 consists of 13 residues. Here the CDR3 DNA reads TGTGCCAGCAGCCAAGATGCCTCAGGGACCCAGTACTTC. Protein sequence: CASSQDASGTQYF.

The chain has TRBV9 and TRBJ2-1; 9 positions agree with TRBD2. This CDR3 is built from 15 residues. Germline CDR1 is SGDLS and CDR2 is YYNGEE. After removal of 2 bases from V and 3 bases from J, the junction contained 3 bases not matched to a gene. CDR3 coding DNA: TGTGCCAGCAGCGTGAGACTAGCGGACTACAATGAGCAGTTCTTC. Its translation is CASSVRLADYNEQFF. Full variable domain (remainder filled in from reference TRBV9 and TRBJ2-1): DSGVTQTPKHLITATGQRVTLRCSPRSGDLSVYWYQQSLDQGLQFLIQYYNGEERAKGNILERFSAQQFPDLHSELNLSSLELGDSALYFCASSVRLADYNEQFFGPGTRLTVL.

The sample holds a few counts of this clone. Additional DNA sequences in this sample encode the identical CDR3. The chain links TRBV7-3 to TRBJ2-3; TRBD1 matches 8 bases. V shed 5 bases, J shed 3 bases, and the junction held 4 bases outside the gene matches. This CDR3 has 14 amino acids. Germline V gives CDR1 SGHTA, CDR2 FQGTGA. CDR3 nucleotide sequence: TGTGCCAGCAGCCCAGGACAGGGTACAGATACGCAGTATTTT. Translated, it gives CASSPGQGTDTQYF.

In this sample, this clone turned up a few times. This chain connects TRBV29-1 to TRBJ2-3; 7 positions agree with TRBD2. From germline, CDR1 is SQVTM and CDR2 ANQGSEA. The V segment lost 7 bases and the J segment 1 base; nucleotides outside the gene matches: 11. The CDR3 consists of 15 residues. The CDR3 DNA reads TGCAGCGCCCAATGGGGGGGATTAGGCACAGATACGCAGTATTTT. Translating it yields CSAQWGGLGTDTQYF.

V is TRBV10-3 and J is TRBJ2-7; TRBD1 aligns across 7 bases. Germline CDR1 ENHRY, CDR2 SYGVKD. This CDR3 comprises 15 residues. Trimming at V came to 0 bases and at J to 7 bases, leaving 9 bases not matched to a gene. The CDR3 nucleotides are TGTGCCATCAGTGAGTCGGGCAGGGGGACGGGTGAGCAGTACTTC. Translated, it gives CAISESGRGTGEQYF.

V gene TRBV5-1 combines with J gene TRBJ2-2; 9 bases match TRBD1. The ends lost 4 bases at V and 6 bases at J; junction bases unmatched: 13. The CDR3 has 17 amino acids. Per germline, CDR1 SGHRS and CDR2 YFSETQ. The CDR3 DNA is TGCGCCAGCAGCCACTTTGGGGGACAGGGATCGGCCGGGGAGCTGTTTTTT. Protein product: CASSHFGGQGSAGELFF.

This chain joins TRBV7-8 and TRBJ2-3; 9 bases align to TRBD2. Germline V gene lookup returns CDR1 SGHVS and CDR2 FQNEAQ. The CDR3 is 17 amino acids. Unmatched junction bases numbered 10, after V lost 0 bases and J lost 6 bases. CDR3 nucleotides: TGTGCCAGCAGCTTAGCGCGGCTAGCGGGGAGGGCGGATACGCAGTATTTT. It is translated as CASSLARLAGRADTQYF.

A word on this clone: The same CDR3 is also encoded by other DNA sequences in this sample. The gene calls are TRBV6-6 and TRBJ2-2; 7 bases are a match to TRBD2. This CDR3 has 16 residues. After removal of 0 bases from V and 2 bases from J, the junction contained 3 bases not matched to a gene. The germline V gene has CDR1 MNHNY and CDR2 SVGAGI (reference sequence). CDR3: CASSYSGGANTGELFF. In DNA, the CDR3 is TGTGCCAGCAGTTACTCGGGAGGGGCTAACACCGGGGAGCTGTTTTTT.

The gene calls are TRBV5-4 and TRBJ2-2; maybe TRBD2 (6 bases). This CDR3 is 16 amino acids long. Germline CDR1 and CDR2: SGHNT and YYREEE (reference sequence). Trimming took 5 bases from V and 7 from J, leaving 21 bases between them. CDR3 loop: CASSSRLGTESGELFF. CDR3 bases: TGTGCCAGCAGTTCTAGACTAGGGACCGAGAGCGGGGAGCTGTTTTTT.

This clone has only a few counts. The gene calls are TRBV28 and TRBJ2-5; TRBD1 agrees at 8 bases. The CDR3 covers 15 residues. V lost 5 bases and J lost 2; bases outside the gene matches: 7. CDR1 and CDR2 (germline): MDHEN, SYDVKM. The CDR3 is CASSLGQGIQETQYF. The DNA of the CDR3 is TGTGCCAGCAGTCTAGGACAGGGAATTCAAGAGACCCAGTACTTC.

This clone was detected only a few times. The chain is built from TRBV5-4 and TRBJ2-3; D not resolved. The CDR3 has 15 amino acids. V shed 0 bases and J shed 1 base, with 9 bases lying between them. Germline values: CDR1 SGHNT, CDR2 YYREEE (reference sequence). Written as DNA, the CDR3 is TGTGCCAGCAGCTTGGCCCAGTCCGGCACAGATACGCAGTATTTT. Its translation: CASSLAQSGTDTQYF.

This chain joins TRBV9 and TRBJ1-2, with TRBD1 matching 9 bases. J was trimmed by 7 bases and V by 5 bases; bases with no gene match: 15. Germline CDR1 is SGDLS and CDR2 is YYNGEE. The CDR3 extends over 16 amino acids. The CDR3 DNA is TGTGCCAGCAGTAGTCAGCCGGACAGGGGAGTTGGTGGCTACACCTTC. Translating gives CASSSQPDRGVGGYTF.

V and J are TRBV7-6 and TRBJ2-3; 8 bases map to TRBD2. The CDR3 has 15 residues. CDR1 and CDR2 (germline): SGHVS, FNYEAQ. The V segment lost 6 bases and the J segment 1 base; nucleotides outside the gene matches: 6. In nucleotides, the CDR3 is TGTGCCAGCAGTCTGTTAGCGGGGCGCACAGATACGCAGTATTTT. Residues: CASSLLAGRTDTQYF.

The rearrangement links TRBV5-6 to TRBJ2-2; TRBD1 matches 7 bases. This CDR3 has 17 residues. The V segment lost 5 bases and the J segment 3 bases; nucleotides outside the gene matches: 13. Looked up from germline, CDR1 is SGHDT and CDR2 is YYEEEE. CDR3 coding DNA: TGTGCCAGCAGTCGGAGAGCGACAGGGACATACACCGGGGAGCTGTTTTTT. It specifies CASSRRATGTYTGELFF.

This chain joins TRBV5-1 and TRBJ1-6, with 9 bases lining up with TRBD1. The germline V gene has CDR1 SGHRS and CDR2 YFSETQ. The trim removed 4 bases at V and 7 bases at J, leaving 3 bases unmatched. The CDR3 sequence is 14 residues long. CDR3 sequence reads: CASSLGQGNSPLHF. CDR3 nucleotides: TGCGCCAGCAGCCTAGGACAGGGGAATTCACCCCTCCACTTT. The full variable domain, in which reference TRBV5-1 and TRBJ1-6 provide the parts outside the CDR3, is KAGVTQTPRYLIKTRGQQVTLSCSPISGHRSVSWYQQTPGQGLQFLFEYFSETQRNKGNFPGRFSGRQFSNSRSEMNVSTLELGDSALYLCASSLGQGNSPLHFGNGTRLTVT.

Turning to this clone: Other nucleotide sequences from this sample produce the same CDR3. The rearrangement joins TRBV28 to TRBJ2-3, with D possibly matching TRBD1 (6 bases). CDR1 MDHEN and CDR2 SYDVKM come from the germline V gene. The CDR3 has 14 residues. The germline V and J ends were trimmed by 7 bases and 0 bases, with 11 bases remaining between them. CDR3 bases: TGTGCCAGCAAGAGGACAGCTAGCACAGATACGCAGTATTTT. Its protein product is CASKRTASTDTQYF. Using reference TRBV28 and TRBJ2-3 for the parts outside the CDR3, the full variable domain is DVKVTQSSRYLVKRTGEKVFLECVQDMDHENMFWYRQDPGLGLRLIYFSYDVKMKEKGDIPEGYSVSREKKERFSLILESASTNQTSMYLCASKRTASTDTQYFGPGTRLTVL.

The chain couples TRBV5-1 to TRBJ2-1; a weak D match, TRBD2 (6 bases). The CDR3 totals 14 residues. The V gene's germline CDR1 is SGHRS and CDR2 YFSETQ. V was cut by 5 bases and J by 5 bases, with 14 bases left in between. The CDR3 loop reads CASRLSGFHNEQFF. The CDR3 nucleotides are TGCGCCAGCAGATTGAGCGGGTTCCACAATGAGCAGTTCTTC.

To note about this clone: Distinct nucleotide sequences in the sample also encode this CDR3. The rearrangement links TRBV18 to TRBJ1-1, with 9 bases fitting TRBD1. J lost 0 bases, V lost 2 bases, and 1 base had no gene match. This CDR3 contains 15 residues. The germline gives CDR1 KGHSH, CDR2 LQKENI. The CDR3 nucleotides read TGTGCCAGCTCACCAAGGACAGGGGTGAACACTGAAGCTTTCTTT. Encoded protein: CASSPRTGVNTEAFF. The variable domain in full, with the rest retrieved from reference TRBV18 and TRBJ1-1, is NAGVMQNPRHLVRRRGQEARLRCSPMKGHSHVYWYRQLPEEGLKFMVYLQKENIIDESGMPKERFSAEFPKEGPSILRIQQVVRGDSAAYFCASSPRTGVNTEAFFGQGTRLTVV.

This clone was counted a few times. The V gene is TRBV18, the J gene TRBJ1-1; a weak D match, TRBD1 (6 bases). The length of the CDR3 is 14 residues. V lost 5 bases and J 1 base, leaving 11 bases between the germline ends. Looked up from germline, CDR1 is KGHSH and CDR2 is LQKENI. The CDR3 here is CASSRQVENTEAFF. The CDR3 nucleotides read TGTGCCAGCTCAAGACAGGTCGAGAACACTGAAGCTTTCTTT. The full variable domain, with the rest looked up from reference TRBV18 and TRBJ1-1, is NAGVMQNPRHLVRRRGQEARLRCSPMKGHSHVYWYRQLPEEGLKFMVYLQKENIIDESGMPKERFSAEFPKEGPSILRIQQVVRGDSAAYFCASSRQVENTEAFFGQGTRLTVV.

The CDR3 DNA sequence: TGTGCCAGCAGTGAAATGGTAGCTAGCGGGAGGCTTGACTACGAGCAGTACTTC. Amino acid sequence: CASSEMVASGRLDYEQYF. The genes are TRBV6-1 and TRBJ2-7; 11 bases are a match to TRBD2. Germline V CDR1 and CDR2: MNHNS, SASEGT. The CDR3 totals 18 residues. V was clipped by 2 bases and J by 3 bases; unmatched bases: 12.

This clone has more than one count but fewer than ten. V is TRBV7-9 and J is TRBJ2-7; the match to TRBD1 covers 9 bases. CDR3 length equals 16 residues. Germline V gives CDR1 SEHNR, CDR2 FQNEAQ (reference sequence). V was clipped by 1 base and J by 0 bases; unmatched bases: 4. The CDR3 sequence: CASSLVGTGRSYEQYF. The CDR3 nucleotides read TGTGCCAGCAGCTTAGTTGGGACAGGGCGCTCCTACGAGCAGTACTTC.

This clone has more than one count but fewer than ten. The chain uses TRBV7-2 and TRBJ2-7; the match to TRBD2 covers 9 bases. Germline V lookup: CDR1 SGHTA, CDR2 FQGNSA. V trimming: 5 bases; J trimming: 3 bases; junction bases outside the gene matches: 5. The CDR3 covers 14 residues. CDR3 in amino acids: CASSAGLANYEQYF. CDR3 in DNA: TGTGCCAGCAGCGCGGGACTAGCAAACTACGAGCAGTACTTC.

The CDR3 loop is CASSDGTSLRDTQYF. CDR3 DNA sequence: TGTGCCAGCAGCGACGGGACTAGCTTGAGAGATACGCAGTATTTT. V gene TRBV5-6 combines with J gene TRBJ2-3; 9 nucleotides line up with TRBD2. The CDR3 totals 15 residues. V lost 4 bases, J lost 5 bases, and 8 bases stayed unmatched. Germline CDR1 is SGHDT and CDR2 is YYEEEE.